Presented here are 13 T cell receptor beta chains from one specimen sequenced in a study of cytotoxic CD8 clonotypes in ibrutinib-treated CLL. TCRdb keeps only in-frame clones here, not all; method: immunoSEQ multiplex PCR. The data contain 100,000 to 150,000 clones, roughly 85% of them singletons. The sample in question was PBMCs, obtained after 24 months of ibrutinib treatment. The receptor set was obtained from a human donor with chronic lymphocytic leukemia.

V gene TRBV4-1 combines with J gene TRBJ2-7; D perhaps matches TRBD2 (6 bases). V dropped 0 bases and J dropped 2 bases, with 11 bases sitting between them. Germline V lookup: CDR1 MGHRA, CDR2 YSYEKL. The CDR3 is made up of 15 amino acids. In nucleotides, the CDR3 is TGCGCCAGCAGCCAAGATCGTAGCGGTCCCTACGAGCAGTACTTC. Translating gives CASSQDRSGPYEQYF.

The chain couples TRBV6-5 to TRBJ2-5; D is ambiguous. This CDR3 is built from 11 residues. The germline V gene encodes CDR1 MNHEY and CDR2 SVGAGI. V lost 6 bases and J lost 11, with 13 bases in between. The CDR3 loop reads CASRSFSEQYF. CDR3 sequence (DNA): TGTGCCAGCAGATCCTTTTCGGAGCAGTACTTC.

The chain uses TRBV19 and TRBJ2-7; D perhaps matches TRBD1 (6 bases). The germline V and J ends were trimmed by 3 bases and 3 bases, with 12 bases remaining between them. CDR3 length: 14 residues. Germline loops: CDR1 LNHDA, CDR2 SQIVND (reference sequence). This CDR3 is CASSIRGIGYEQYF. CDR3 nucleotide sequence: TGTGCCAGTAGTATCAGGGGTATCGGCTACGAGCAGTACTTC.

The CDR3: CASSLIPGPDEQFF. DNA for the CDR3: TGCGCCAGCAGCTTGATTCCAGGGCCGGATGAGCAGTTCTTC. The chain uses TRBV5-1 and TRBJ2-1, with D perhaps TRBD1 (5 bases). Germline loops: CDR1 SGHRS, CDR2 YFSETQ. The length of the CDR3 is 14 residues. Trimming shortened V by 1 base and J by 8 bases, and 13 bases separated the two germline ends. Combining the CDR3 with reference TRBV5-1 and TRBJ2-1 gives the whole variable domain KAGVTQTPRYLIKTRGQQVTLSCSPISGHRSVSWYQQTPGQGLQFLFEYFSETQRNKGNFPGRFSGRQFSNSRSEMNVSTLELGDSALYLCASSLIPGPDEQFFGPGTRLTVL.

This clone appeared many times. This sequence joins TRBV28 and TRBJ1-5; possible D gene TRBD1, 5 bases. Trimming took 6 bases from V and 2 from J, leaving 14 bases between them. The germline gives CDR1 MDHEN, CDR2 SYDVKM. The CDR3 runs to 15 residues. The CDR3 protein is CASRTIQGRNQPQHF. The CDR3 nucleotides read TGTGCCAGCAGGACCATCCAGGGTCGCAATCAGCCCCAGCATTTT.

This chain links TRBV10-3 with TRBJ2-7; the match to TRBD2 covers 9 bases. The ends lost 0 bases at V and 0 bases at J; junction bases unmatched: 6. The germline V gene encodes CDR1 ENHRY and CDR2 SYGVKD. CDR3 size: 17 residues. The CDR3 spells CAISESPSGAFSYEQYF. The CDR3 nucleotides read TGTGCCATCAGTGAGTCGCCTAGCGGGGCTTTCTCCTACGAGCAGTACTTC.

V gene TRBV6-5 combines with J gene TRBJ1-2, with D maybe TRBD1 (6 bases). Germline V CDR1 and CDR2: MNHEY, SVGAGI. This CDR3 has 15 amino acids. The V end was cut by 4 bases, the J end by 4 bases, with 16 bases between. The CDR3 reads CASSSWEQGRYGYTF. The CDR3 region has the DNA TGTGCCAGCAGTTCCTGGGAACAGGGCCGCTATGGCTACACCTTC.

The chain joins TRBV5-8 to TRBJ2-1, with D perhaps assigned TRBD1 or TRBD2 (5 bases each). This CDR3 has 15 residues. The V gene's germline CDR1 is SGHTS and CDR2 YDEGEE. Trimming shortened V by 2 bases and J by 4 bases, and 13 bases separated the two germline ends. Here the CDR3 reads CASSFRGLIYNEQFF. CDR3 in DNA: TGTGCCAGCAGCTTCCGGGGCCTCATTTACAATGAGCAGTTCTTC. The full variable domain, in which reference TRBV5-8 and TRBJ2-1 provide the parts outside the CDR3, is EAGVTQSPTHLIKTRGQQATLRCSPISGHTSVYWYQQALGLGLQFLLWYDEGEERNRGNFPPRFSGRQFPNYSSELNVNALELEDSALYLCASSFRGLIYNEQFFGPGTRLTVL.

The gene calls are TRBV5-1 and TRBJ1-4; the D gene is possibly TRBD1 (6 bases). V lost 4 bases to trimming and J lost 8 bases, with 15 bases between them. Germline-derived CDR1 and CDR2 are SGHRS and YFSETQ. The CDR3 consists of 14 residues. The CDR3 here is CASSKGGAGEKLFF. The CDR3 coding sequence is TGCGCCAGCAGCAAAGGGGGAGCCGGAGAAAAACTGTTTTTT.

V gene TRBV18 combines with J gene TRBJ2-1; TRBD1 matches at 7 bases. Unmatched junction bases numbered 7, after V lost 3 bases and J lost 5 bases. Germline V gives CDR1 KGHSH, CDR2 LQKENI. The CDR3 sequence is 15 residues long. The CDR3 protein is CASSPVTGVDNEQFF. CDR3 nucleotide sequence: TGTGCCAGCTCACCGGTCACAGGGGTAGACAATGAGCAGTTCTTC.

The V gene is TRBV28, the J gene TRBJ2-3; 9 bases agree with TRBD2. This CDR3 contains 18 residues. Trimming cost V 2 bases and J 2 bases; bases outside gene matches: 11. Germline CDR1 is MDHEN and CDR2 is SYDVKM. The CDR3: CASSLDRPRGGVTDTQYF. In DNA form, the CDR3 reads TGTGCCAGCAGTTTAGATCGCCCCCGCGGGGGGGTCACAGATACGCAGTATTTT. The complete variable domain, with remaining parts taken from reference TRBV28 and TRBJ2-3, reads DVKVTQSSRYLVKRTGEKVFLECVQDMDHENMFWYRQDPGLGLRLIYFSYDVKMKEKGDIPEGYSVSREKKERFSLILESASTNQTSMYLCASSLDRPRGGVTDTQYFGPGTRLTVL.

This chain joins TRBV28 and TRBJ2-7; D ambiguous. Germline CDR1 reads MDHEN; CDR2 reads SYDVKM. The CDR3 contains 14 residues. Trimming pared 5 bases from V and 10 bases from J, leaving 21 bases between. CDR3 sequence reads: CASSLSDRLSSQYF. CDR3 DNA: TGTGCCAGCAGTCTCTCCGATCGGCTGAGTAGTCAGTACTTC.

The chain carries TRBV7-2 and TRBJ2-7, with TRBD2 as a possible D gene (6 bases). The CDR3 consists of 17 residues. V was pared by 5 bases and J by 0 bases, with 20 bases between. Germline-derived CDR1 and CDR2 are SGHTA and FQGNSA. The CDR3 spells CASSRQTGTGSSYEQYF. In DNA, the CDR3 is TGTGCCAGCAGCCGGCAAACCGGGACTGGGTCCTCCTACGAGCAGTACTTC.